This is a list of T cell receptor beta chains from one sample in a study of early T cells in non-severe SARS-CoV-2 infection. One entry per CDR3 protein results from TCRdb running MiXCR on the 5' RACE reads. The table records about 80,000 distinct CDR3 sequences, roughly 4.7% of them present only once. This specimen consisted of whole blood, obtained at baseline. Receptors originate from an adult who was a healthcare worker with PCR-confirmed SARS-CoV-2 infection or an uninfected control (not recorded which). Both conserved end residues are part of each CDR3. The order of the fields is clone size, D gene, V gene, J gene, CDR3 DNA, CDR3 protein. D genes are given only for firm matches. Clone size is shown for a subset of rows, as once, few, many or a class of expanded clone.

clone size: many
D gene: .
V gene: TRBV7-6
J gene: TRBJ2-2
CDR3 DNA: TGTGCCAGCAGCTTAGCTCATGGGTTATCGGACACCGGGGAGCTGTTTTTT
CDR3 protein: CASSLAHGLSDTGELFF

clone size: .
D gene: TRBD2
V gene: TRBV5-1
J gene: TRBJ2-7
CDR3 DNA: TGCGCCAGCAGCTTGGATAGCGGGACCTTTGGGGAGCAGTACTTC
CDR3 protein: CASSLDSGTFGEQYF

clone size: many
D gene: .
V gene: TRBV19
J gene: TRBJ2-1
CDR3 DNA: TGTGCCAGTAGTAGTGCGGGGACCTCCTACAATGAGCAGTTCTTC
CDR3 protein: CASSSAGTSYNEQFF

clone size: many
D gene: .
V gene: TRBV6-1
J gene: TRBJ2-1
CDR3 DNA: TGTGCCAGAGGGGGCGGGAGGCGATCCTACAATGAGCAGTTCTTC
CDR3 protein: CARGGGRRSYNEQFF

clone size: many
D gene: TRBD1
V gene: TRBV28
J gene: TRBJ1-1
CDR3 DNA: TGTGCCAGCAGAAGTCCCGGGACAGGGAACGGTGAAGCTTTCTTT
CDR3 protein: CASRSPGTGNGEAFF

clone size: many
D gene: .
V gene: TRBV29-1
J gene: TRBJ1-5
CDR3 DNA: TGCAGCGTTGCCAGGGAGAATCAGCCCCAGCATTTT
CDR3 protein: CSVARENQPQHF

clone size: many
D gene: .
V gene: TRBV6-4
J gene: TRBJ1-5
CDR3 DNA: TGTGCCAGCAGTGAAAGGGGCGGAAATCAGCCCCAGCATTTT
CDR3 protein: CASSERGGNQPQHF

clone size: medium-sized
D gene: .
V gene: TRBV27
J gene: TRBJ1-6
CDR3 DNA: TGTGCCAGCAGTATTGGGCCAGCCCTTAATTCACCCCTCCACTTT
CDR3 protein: CASSIGPALNSPLHF

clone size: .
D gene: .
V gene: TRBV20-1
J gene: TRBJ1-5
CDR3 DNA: TGCAGTGCTAGACACCCTAGCAATCAGCCCCAGCATTTT
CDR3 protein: CSARHPSNQPQHF

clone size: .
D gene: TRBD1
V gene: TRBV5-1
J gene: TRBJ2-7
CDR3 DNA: TGCGCCAGCAGCACTCAGGCAGGGGGCCTCGAGCAGTACTTC
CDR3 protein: CASSTQAGGLEQYF

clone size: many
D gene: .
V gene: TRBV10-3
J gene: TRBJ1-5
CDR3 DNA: TGTGCCATCAGTGAGTCGGTGGAGCCCCAGCATTTT
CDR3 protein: CAISESVEPQHF

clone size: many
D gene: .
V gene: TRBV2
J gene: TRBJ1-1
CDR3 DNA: TGTGCCAGCAGCCGAACCCCCTTGGGGGTGAACACTGAAGCTTTCTTT
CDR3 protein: CASSRTPLGVNTEAFF

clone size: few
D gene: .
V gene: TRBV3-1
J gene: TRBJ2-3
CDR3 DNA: TGTGCCAGCAGCCAAGATAGGGGATATCAGTATTTT
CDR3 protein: CASSQDRGYQYF

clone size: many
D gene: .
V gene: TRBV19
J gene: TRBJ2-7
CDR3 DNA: TGTGCCAGTAGTATAGCGGGGGCTAGAGCCTACGAGCAGTACTTC
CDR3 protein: CASSIAGARAYEQYF

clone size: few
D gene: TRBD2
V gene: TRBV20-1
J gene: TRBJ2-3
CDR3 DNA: TGCAGTGCTAGAGACCCGGCTAGCGGGAGTGTTGTGGCAGATACGCAGTATTTT
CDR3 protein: CSARDPASGSVVADTQYF

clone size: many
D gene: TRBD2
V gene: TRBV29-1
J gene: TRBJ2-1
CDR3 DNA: TGCAGCGCCGAGACTAGCGGGACCTCCTACAATGAGCAGTTCTTC
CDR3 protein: CSAETSGTSYNEQFF

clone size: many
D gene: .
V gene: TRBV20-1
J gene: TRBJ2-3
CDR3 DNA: TGCAGTGCTAGTAAGGGGACCACAGATACGCAGTATTTT
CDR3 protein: CSASKGTTDTQYF

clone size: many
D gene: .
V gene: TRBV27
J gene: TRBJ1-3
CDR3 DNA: TGTGCCAGCAGTCAGGGTTATAATGGAAACACCATATATTTT
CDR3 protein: CASSQGYNGNTIYF

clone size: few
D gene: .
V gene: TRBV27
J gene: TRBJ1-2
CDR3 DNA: TGTGCCAGCAGCCCTCGACGGGGGTTCAGCTATGGCTACACCTTC
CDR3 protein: CASSPRRGFSYGYTF

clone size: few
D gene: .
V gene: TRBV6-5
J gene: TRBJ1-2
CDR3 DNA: TGTGCCAGCAGTCGATCTCCGAGGGCTGGCTACACCTTC
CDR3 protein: CASSRSPRAGYTF

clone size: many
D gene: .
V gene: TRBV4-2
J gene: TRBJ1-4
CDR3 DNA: TGTGCCAGCAGCCAAGGGGCGTTACATGAAAAACTGTTTTTT
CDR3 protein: CASSQGALHEKLFF

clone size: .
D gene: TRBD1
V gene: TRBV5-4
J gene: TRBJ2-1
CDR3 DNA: TGTGCCAGCAGCTTGGAATGGGGACAGGGGCGGGATGAGCAGTTCTTC
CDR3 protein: CASSLEWGQGRDEQFF

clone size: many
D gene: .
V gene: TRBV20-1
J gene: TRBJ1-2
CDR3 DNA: TGCAGTGCGTCAAGGGGGGACTATGGCTACACCTTC
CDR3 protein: CSASRGDYGYTF

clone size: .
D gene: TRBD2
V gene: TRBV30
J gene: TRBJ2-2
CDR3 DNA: TGTGCCTGGAATCCATTTAGCGGGAGGCCCACCGGGGAGCTTTTTTTT
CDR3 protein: CAWNPFSGRPTGELFF

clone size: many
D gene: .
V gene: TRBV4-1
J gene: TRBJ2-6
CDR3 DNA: TGCGCCAGCAGCCCCTCCCCTGGGGCCAACGTCCTGACTTTC
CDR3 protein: CASSPSPGANVLTF

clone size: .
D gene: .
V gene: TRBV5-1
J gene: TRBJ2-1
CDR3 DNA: TGCGCCAGCAGCCCGACTATAGCGTCGTTCAGCGATGAGCAGTTCTTC
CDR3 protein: CASSPTIASFSDEQFF

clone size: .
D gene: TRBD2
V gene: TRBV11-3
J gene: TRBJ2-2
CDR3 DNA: TGTGCCAGCAGTAGTGCCGGGACTAGTGGCACCGGGGAGCTGTTTTTT
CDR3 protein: CASSSAGTSGTGELFF

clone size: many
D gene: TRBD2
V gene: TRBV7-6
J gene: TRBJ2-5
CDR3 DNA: TGTGCCAGCAGCTCGATCGGACTAGCGGTCGCCCAAGAGACCCAGTACTTC
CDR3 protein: CASSSIGLAVAQETQYF